This T cell receptor beta chain was sequenced in a study of siplizumab effects on memory and regulatory T cells. Remarks on this clone: Its antigen is as yet unknown.

Per the germline V gene, CDR1 is LNHDA and CDR2 is SQIVND (reference sequence). The CDR3 spans 13 residues. The V gene lost 7 bases and the J gene lost 2 bases, with 10 bases spanning the gap. Study observations and caveats: Siplizumab significantly decreased alloreactive sequences from unstimulated CD4+ memory cells.

Profiling relied on immunoSEQ multiplex PCR, and the TCRdb table lists in-frame clones only, not all of them. Found here are approximately 100,000 clones, around 90% of them singletons; the top ten hold about 12%. Sample: non-Treg CD4+ T cells sorted from blood. This TCR came from a human donor in good health. The rearrangement uses TRBV19 and TRBJ2-3, with a tentative D call TRBD1 (6 bases). The CDR3 DNA follows: TGTGCCAGTAATACAGGGATCACAGATACGCAGTATTTT. Translating gives CASNTGITDTQYF.